This is a list of T cell receptor beta chains from one sample in a study of control samples from healthy donors and cancer patients. Clones were sequenced by immunoSEQ multiplex PCR, and TCRdb holds only the in-frame ones, with some missing. Of 100,000 to 150,000 clones in the sample, around nine tenths were seen once. Sample: blood. The receptors were gathered from a man between 40 and 49 years old in good health. Each CDR3 is given with its conserved first and last residue. Fields, in order: V gene, D gene, clone size, J gene, CDR3 DNA, CDR3 protein. D genes are given only for firm matches. Size values are once, few and many counts, or a class for expanded clones, and some rows have none.

TRBV6-1,.,.,TRBJ1-6,TGTGCCAGCAGTGAACCTGGTGGGGTTAAGGTTAGGCCCCTCCACTTT,CASSEPGGVKVRPLHF
TRBV5-4,.,.,TRBJ1-1,TGTGCCAGCAGCTTGGGGGCGCTGATCATGAACACTGAAGCTTTCTTT,CASSLGALIMNTEAFF
TRBV27,.,.,TRBJ1-5,TGTGCCAGCAGTTCTGGGCGTCTTCAGCCCCAGCATTTT,CASSSGRLQPQHF
TRBV4-2,.,.,TRBJ2-5,TGTGCCAGCAGCCAAGTTAAGGGGGGGGGAGAACAAGAGACCCAGTACTTC,CASSQVKGGGEQETQYF
TRBV9,.,.,TRBJ1-1,TGTGCCAGCAGCGTATCCGGCAAGACTGAAGCTTTCTTT,CASSVSGKTEAFF
TRBV5-1,TRBD1,.,TRBJ1-2,TGCGCCAGCAGCGCGGACAGGGTTGATGGCTACACCTTC,CASSADRVDGYTF
TRBV2,.,.,TRBJ1-1,TGTGCCAGCAGTGTCCGGGGGAACACTGAAGCTTTCTTT,CASSVRGNTEAFF
TRBV5-1,TRBD1,.,TRBJ1-6,TGCGCCAGCAGCTTGGGGACAGGGAGTGGTTCACCCCTCCACTTT,CASSLGTGSGSPLHF
TRBV5-1,TRBD2,.,TRBJ2-3,TGCGCCAGCAGCTTCGGGACTAGCGGGGGACAAAATACGCAGTATTTT,CASSFGTSGGQNTQYF
TRBV11-3,.,.,TRBJ1-1,TGTGCCAGCAGCCCAAGGGGGGGGACTGAAGCTTTCTTT,CASSPRGGTEAFF
TRBV18,TRBD1,.,TRBJ2-7,TGTGCCAGCTCTCCGCGGACAGGGGTTTCCTACGAGCAGTACTTC,CASSPRTGVSYEQYF
TRBV2,.,.,TRBJ1-1,TGTGCCAGCAAGGCACACGGGGGGGCCACTGAAGCTTTCTTT,CASKAHGGATEAFF
TRBV5-1,TRBD2,.,TRBJ2-5,TGCGCCAGCGGGCAGTTGGGGGGGGACGAGACCCAGTACTTC,CASGQLGGDETQYF
TRBV3-1/TRBV3-2,.,few,TRBJ1-1,TGTGCCAGCAGCGATACGGGGGGTGGGAGGAACACTGAAGCTTTCTTT,CASSDTGGGRNTEAFF
TRBV9,.,.,TRBJ2-5,TGTGCCAGCAGCGTAGGGGGGCGGGAAGGGGGAGAGACCCAGTACTTC,CASSVGGREGGETQYF
TRBV19,.,.,TRBJ1-4,TGTGCCAGTAGTATCAGGGCTGAAAAACTGTTTTTT,CASSIRAEKLFF
TRBV20-1,.,.,TRBJ2-7,TGCAGTGCTCCCAGCTCATTAGAGCAGTACTTC,CSAPSSLEQYF
TRBV6-5,TRBD1,.,TRBJ1-1,TGTGCCAGCAGTTCCGACAGGGACACTGAAGCTTTCTTT,CASSSDRDTEAFF
TRBV5-8,TRBD1,.,TRBJ2-1,TGTGCCAGCAGCTTGGCCGGGACAGGGGCCATCCACAATGAGCAGTTCTTC,CASSLAGTGAIHNEQFF
TRBV2,.,.,TRBJ2-3,TGTGCCAGCAGTGAAGCACGGGGTACGCAGTATTTT,CASSEARGTQYF
TRBV9,.,.,TRBJ1-1,TGTGCCAGCAGCCCAGGTGGGGGCTGGGACACTGAAGCTTTCTTT,CASSPGGGWDTEAFF
TRBV5-1,.,.,TRBJ1-2,TGCGCCAGCAGCCCTGGGGTCAGCCACTTAGCTAACTATGGCTACACCTTC,CASSPGVSHLANYGYTF
TRBV10-3,TRBD1,.,TRBJ2-3,TGTGCCATCAGGACCGGACAGGGGGCGGATACGCAGTATTTT,CAIRTGQGADTQYF